The 18 T cell receptor beta chains below all came from one sample that was sequenced in a study of blood T cells in healthy people across ages. Alongside a J-beta primer mix, a sample-barcoded 5' primer served in a second PCR lasting roughly 7 to 11 cycles. In TCRdb, the 5' RACE reads were re-called with MiXCR into one record per CDR3 protein. The repertoire holds 1.6 million or so distinct CDR3 sequences, almost 35% seen once, with approximately 10% in the top ten. Sequences were obtained from blood. The receptors shown here come from a woman in her twenties or thirties in good health.

The genes are TRBV12-3 or TRBV12-4 and TRBJ2-7, with 11 bases aligning to TRBD1. The CDR3 totals 15 residues. Trimming cost V 6 bases and J 5 bases; bases outside gene matches: 9. CDR3 protein: CASSLRDRGSHEQYF. Written as DNA, the CDR3 is TGTGCCAGCAGCCTCCGGGACAGGGGGTCTCACGAGCAGTACTTC.

The rearrangement links TRBV28 to TRBJ2-7, with D possibly being TRBD1 (5 bases). Germline V CDR1 and CDR2: MDHEN, SYDVKM. This CDR3 has 16 residues. The V and J ends lost 4 bases and 5 bases respectively, with 21 bases between them. CDR3: CASSSPPGLISHEQYF. For the CDR3, the DNA is TGTGCCAGCAGTTCGCCTCCAGGGCTGATATCCCACGAGCAGTACTTC.

As to this clonotype: This may be a read error: a much more frequent sequence differs by one nucleotide. CDR3 region: CSVVYPGQFPNEQYF. Written as DNA, the CDR3 is TGCAGCGTTGTCTATCCGGGACAGTTTCCCAATGAGCAGTACTTC. The chain recombines TRBV29-1 with TRBJ2-5, with 7 nucleotides matching TRBD1. Germline V gene sequence: CDR1 SQVTM, CDR2 ANQGSEA. V trimming: 4 bases; J trimming: 11 bases; junction bases outside the gene matches: 19. The CDR3 loop spans 15 amino acids.

This clonotype showed up many times. The V gene is TRBV2, the J gene TRBJ2-5; D perhaps matches TRBD1 (5 bases). The CDR3 contains 12 residues. Trimming cost V 6 bases and J 2 bases, with 7 bases left between them. From germline, CDR1 is SNHLY and CDR2 FYNNEI. The CDR3 spells CASSTGQETQYF. The CDR3 DNA sequence: TGTGCCAGCAGCACAGGACAAGAGACCCAGTACTTC.

This sequence joins TRBV27 and TRBJ2-1; D is unresolved. CDR3 length equals 12 residues. The V gene lost 7 bases and the J gene lost 5 bases, with 9 bases spanning the gap. Per the germline V gene, CDR1 is MNHEY and CDR2 is SMNVEV (reference sequence). The CDR3: CASNGADNEQFF. The CDR3 nucleotides read TGTGCCAGCAACGGAGCCGACAATGAGCAGTTCTTC.

This clonotype was recorded a few times. The chain employs TRBV24-1 and TRBJ2-7, with D unclear. The CDR3 extends over 13 amino acids. Trimming stripped 4 bases from V and 12 bases from J, with 18 bases between. The germline CDR1 and CDR2 sequences are KGHDR and SFDVKD. The CDR3 sequence: CATSDLPGPLLYF. The DNA for the CDR3 is TGTGCCACCAGTGACCTACCGGGTCCTTTGCTGTACTTC.

This chain connects TRBV27 to TRBJ2-3; D is uncertain. Germline CDR1 reads MNHEY; CDR2 reads SMNVEV (reference sequence). V dropped 0 bases and J dropped 5 bases, with 6 bases sitting between them. This CDR3 spans 13 amino acids. The CDR3 DNA sequence: TGTGCCAGCAGTTTATCGTTCTTAGATACGCAGTATTTT. Protein sequence: CASSLSFLDTQYF.

Comments on this clonotype: A read error may be the cause here, since a much bigger clone is one base away. The J gene is TRBJ1-2, the V gene TRBV4-1; D unclear. CDR1 MGHRA and CDR2 YSYEKL come from the germline V gene. This CDR3 has 12 amino acids. The CDR3 DNA sequence: TGCGCCAGCATCCAAGATCGCTATGGCTACACCTTC. Translating gives CASIQDRYGYTF.

The rearrangement uses TRBV20-1 and TRBJ1-1; D may be TRBD1 (5 bases). Trimming left V 0 bases short and J 5 bases short, with 10 bases between. This CDR3 region has 13 residues. Germline CDR1 reads DFQATT; CDR2 reads SNEGSKA (reference sequence). In nucleotides, the CDR3 is TGCAGTGCTAGAGAGACGGGGCGTACTGAAGCTTTCTTT. It yields the protein CSARETGRTEAFF.

This clonotype has only a few counts. J is TRBJ2-1 and V is TRBV4-1, with TRBD2 matching 11 bases. With V trimmed by 0 bases and J by 7 bases, 14 bases remained unmatched. The CDR3 is 19 amino acids. Germline CDR1 is MGHRA and CDR2 is YSYEKL. The CDR3 is CASSQDLVLAGDPRNEQFF. CDR3 nucleotides: TGCGCCAGCAGCCAAGATCTTGTACTAGCGGGGGATCCGAGGAATGAGCAGTTCTTC.

The chain has TRBV27 and TRBJ2-5; possible D gene TRBD1, 5 bases. The DNA end is more similar to TRBJ2-7, so the J call may be wrong. The length of the CDR3 is 14 residues. From germline, CDR1 is MNHEY and CDR2 SMNVEV (reference sequence). CDR3 in amino acids: CASSPTTVSYEQYF. The CDR3 region has the DNA TGTGCCAGCAGTCCGACGACAGTATCCTACGAGCAGTACTTC.

Worth noting for this clonotype: An end of the junction differs from the germline gene, which may be a read error. The V and J genes are TRBV27 and TRBJ1-2, with TRBD1 matching 7 bases. Germline values: CDR1 MNHEY, CDR2 SMNVEV (reference sequence). This CDR3 is 14 amino acids long. DNA for the CDR3: TGTACCAGCAGAGACAGGGCCGGAGGCTATGGCTACACCTTC. Protein: CTSRDRAGGYGYTF.

This clonotype was seen at least ten times. The chain couples TRBV3-1 to TRBJ2-5, with TRBD1 identical over 9 bases. The germline gives CDR1 LGHDT, CDR2 YNNKEL (reference sequence). This CDR3 is built from 14 residues. Trimming cost V 3 bases and J 4 bases; bases outside gene matches: 3. The DNA of the CDR3 is TGTGCCAGCAGCCACCGGGACAGGGTAGAGACCCAGTACTTC. It translates to CASSHRDRVETQYF.

This clonotype was recorded at least ten times. The chain is built from TRBV29-1 and TRBJ2-7; 7 bases line up with TRBD1. The germline gives CDR1 SQVTM, CDR2 ANQGSEA. J gave up 1 base and V 7 bases, and 7 bases lay outside the gene matches. The CDR3 consists of 13 residues. The CDR3 loop reads CSAGPGGSYEQYF. The DNA for the CDR3 is TGCAGCGCCGGACCAGGGGGATCCTACGAGCAGTACTTC.

This chain uses TRBV7-6 with TRBJ2-1; D not certain. The CDR3 is made up of 13 amino acids. Germline lookup yields CDR1 SGHVS and CDR2 FNYEAQ. Trimming cost V 5 bases and J 6 bases, with 11 bases left between them. The CDR3 bases are TGTGCCAGCAGCCGCATGGGGTCCAATGAGCAGTTCTTC. Translating it yields CASSRMGSNEQFF.

This chain connects TRBV24-1 to TRBJ2-3; TRBD2 matches 7 bases. This CDR3 has 17 amino acids. CDR1 is KGHDR and CDR2 is SFDVKD in the germline V gene. J was trimmed by 1 base and V by 4 bases; bases with no gene match: 10. The CDR3 loop is CATSDPTSLPGTDTQYF. CDR3 nucleotides: TGTGCCACCAGTGACCCGACTAGCCTCCCGGGCACAGATACGCAGTATTTT.

The chain recombines TRBV7-6 with TRBJ1-5, with 8 bases identical to TRBD1. CDR1 and CDR2 from the germline V gene are SGHVS and FNYEAQ. Trimming removed 1 base from V and 2 bases from J; junction bases left unmatched: 10. The CDR3 consists of 18 residues. This CDR3 reads CASSLGAGGASGNQPQHF. The CDR3 DNA reads TGTGCCAGCAGCTTAGGGGCAGGGGGCGCGTCGGGCAATCAGCCCCAGCATTTT.

The chain employs TRBV20-1 and TRBJ2-7; D uncertain. The CDR3 extends over 12 amino acids. V lost 4 bases and J lost 0, with 7 bases in between. Germline V gene sequence: CDR1 DFQATT, CDR2 SNEGSKA (reference sequence). Written as DNA, the CDR3 is TGCAGTGCTAACCCAGTCTCCTACGAGCAGTACTTC. Amino acid sequence: CSANPVSYEQYF.